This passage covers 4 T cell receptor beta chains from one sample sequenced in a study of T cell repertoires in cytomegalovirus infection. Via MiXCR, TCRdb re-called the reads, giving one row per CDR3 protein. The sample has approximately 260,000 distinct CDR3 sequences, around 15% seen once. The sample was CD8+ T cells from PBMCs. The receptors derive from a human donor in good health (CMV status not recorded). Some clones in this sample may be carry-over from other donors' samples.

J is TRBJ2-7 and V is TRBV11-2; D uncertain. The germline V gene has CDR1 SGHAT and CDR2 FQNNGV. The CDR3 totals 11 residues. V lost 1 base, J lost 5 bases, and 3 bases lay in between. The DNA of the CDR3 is TGTGCCAGCAGCTTAGCGGACGAGCAGTACTTC. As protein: CASSLADEQYF.

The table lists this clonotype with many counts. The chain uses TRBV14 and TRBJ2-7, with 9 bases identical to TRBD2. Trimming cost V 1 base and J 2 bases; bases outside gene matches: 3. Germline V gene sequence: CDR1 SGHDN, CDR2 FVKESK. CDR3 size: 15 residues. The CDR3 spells CASSQGSGGAYEQYF. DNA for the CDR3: TGTGCCAGCAGCCAAGGTAGCGGGGGAGCCTACGAGCAGTACTTC.

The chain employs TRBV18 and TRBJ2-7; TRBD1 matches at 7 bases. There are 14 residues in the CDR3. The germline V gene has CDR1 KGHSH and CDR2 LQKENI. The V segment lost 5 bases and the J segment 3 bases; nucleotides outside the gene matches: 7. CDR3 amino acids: CASSVTGIGYEQYF. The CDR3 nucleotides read TGTGCCAGCTCAGTGACAGGGATTGGCTACGAGCAGTACTTC.

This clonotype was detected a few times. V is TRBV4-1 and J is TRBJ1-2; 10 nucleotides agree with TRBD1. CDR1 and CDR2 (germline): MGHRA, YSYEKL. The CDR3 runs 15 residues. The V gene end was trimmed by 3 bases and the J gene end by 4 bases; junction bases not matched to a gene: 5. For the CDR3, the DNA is TGCGCCAGCAGCCAGGAGGGGACAGGGGCCTATGGCTACACCTTC. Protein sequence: CASSQEGTGAYGYTF.